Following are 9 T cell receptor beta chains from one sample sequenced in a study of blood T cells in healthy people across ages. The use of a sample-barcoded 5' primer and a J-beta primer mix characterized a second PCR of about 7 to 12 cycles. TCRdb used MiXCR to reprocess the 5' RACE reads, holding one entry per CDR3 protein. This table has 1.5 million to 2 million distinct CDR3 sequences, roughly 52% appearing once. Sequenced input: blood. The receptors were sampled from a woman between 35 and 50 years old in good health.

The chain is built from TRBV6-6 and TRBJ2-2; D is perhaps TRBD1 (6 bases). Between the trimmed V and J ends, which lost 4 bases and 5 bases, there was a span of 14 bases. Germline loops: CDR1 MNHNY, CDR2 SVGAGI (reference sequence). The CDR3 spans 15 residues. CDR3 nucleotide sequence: TGTGCCAGCAGTTTTCGGACAGCAATAACCGGGGAGCTGTTTTTT. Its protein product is CASSFRTAITGELFF.

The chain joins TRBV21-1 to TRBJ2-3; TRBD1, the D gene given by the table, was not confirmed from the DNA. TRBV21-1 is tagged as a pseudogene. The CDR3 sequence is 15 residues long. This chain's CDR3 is CASSKARGTTDTQYF. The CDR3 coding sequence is TGTGCCAGCAGCAAAGCCCGGGGGACCACAGATACGCAGTATTTT.

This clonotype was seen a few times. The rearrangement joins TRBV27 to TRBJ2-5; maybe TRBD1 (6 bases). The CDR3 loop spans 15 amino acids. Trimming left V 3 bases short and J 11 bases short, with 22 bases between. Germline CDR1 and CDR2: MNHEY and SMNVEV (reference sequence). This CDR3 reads CASSLTGRGRGEQYF. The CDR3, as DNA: TGTGCCAGCAGTTTGACTGGCAGGGGCCGGGGTGAGCAGTACTTC.

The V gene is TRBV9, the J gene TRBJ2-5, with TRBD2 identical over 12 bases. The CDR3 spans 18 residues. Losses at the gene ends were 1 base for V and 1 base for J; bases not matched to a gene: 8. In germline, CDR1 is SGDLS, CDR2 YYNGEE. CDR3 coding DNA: TGTGCCAGCAGCGTACCCGCTAGCGGGGGGGCCCTCCAAGAGACCCAGTACTTC. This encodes CASSVPASGGALQETQYF.

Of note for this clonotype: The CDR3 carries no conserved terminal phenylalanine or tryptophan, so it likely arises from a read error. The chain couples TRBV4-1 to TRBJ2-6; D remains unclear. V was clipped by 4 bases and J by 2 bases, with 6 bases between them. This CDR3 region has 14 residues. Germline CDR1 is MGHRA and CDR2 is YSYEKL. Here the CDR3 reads CASSPRTGANVLTY. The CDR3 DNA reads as TGCGCCAGCAGCCCACGGACTGGGGCCAACGTCCTGACTTAC.

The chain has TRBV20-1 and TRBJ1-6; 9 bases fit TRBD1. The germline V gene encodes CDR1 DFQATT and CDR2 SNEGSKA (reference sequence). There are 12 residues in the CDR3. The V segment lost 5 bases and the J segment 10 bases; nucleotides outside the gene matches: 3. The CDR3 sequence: CSAQGQGSPLHF. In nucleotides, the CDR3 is TGCAGTGCTCAAGGACAGGGGTCACCCCTCCACTTT.

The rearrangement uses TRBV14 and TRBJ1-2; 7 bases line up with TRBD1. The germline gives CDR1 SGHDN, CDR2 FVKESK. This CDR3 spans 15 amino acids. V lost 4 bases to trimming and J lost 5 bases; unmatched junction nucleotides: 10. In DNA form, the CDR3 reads TGTGCCAGCAGCCCGACTGCAGGGGGGTTTTATGGCTACACCTTC. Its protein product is CASSPTAGGFYGYTF.

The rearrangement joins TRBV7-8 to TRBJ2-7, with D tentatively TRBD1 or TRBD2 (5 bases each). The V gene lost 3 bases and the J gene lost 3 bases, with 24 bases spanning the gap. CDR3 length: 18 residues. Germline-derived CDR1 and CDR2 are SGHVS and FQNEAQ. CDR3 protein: CASSFFPNSGTGFYEQYF. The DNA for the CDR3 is TGTGCCAGCAGCTTCTTCCCCAACTCCGGGACCGGCTTCTACGAGCAGTACTTC.

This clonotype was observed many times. The CDR3 nucleotides read TGTGCCACCGGTAGAGAGACCCAGTACTTC. Residues: CATGRETQYF. V and J are TRBV6-2 or TRBV6-3 and TRBJ2-5; no clear D. V was trimmed by 10 bases and J by 4 bases, leaving 7 bases between them. Germline V gives CDR1 MNHEY, CDR2 SVGEGT. CDR3 length equals 10 residues.